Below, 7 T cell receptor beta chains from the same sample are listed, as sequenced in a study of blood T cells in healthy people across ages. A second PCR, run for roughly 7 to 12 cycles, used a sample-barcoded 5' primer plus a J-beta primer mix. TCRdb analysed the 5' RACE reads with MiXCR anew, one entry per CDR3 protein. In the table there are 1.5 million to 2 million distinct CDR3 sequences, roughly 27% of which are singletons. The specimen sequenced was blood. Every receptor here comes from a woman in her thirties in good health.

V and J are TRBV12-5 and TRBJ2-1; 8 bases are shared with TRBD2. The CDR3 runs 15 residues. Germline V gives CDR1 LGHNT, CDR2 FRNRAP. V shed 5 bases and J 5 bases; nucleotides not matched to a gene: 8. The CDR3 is CASGPSGLVHNEQFF. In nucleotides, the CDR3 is TGTGCTAGTGGTCCTTCGGGACTAGTTCACAATGAGCAGTTCTTC.

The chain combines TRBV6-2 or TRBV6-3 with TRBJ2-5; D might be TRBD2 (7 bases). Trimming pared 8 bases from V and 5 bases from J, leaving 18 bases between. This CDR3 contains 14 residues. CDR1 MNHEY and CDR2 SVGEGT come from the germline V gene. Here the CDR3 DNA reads TGTGCCAGCCGACTAGCCCCAGGGGAGGAGACCCAGTACTTC. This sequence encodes CASRLAPGEETQYF.

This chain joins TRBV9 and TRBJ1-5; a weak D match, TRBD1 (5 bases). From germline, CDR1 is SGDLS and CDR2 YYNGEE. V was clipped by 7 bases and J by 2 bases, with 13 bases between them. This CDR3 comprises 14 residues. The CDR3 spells CASWRGGGNQPQHF. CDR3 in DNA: TGTGCCAGCTGGCGGGGGGGTGGCAATCAGCCCCAGCATTTT.

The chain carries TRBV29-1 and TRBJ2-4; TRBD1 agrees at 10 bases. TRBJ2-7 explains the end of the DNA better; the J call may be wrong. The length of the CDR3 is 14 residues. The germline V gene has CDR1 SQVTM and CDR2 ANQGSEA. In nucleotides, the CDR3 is TGCAGCGTTGGACGTGGGACAGGGGTCTACGAGCAGTACTTC. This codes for CSVGRGTGVYEQYF.

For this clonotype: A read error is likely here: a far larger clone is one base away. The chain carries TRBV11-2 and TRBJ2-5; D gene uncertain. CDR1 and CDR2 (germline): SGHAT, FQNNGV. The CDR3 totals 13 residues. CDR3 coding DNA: TGTGCCAGCAGCTTCGGACGGCAAGAGGCCCAGTACTTC. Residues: CASSFGRQEAQYF.

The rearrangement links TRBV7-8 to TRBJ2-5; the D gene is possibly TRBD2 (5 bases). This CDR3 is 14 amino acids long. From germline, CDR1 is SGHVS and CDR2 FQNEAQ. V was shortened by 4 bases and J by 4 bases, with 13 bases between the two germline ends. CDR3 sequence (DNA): TGTGCCAGCAGCTGTATTGGACTTGGAGAGACCCAGTACTTC. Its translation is CASSCIGLGETQYF.

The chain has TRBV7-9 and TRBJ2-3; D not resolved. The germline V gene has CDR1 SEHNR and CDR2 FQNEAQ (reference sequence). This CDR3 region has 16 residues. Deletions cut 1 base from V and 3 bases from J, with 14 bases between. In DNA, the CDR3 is TGTGCCAGCAGCTTAGGCGGTTACCTACAAACAGATACGCAGTATTTT. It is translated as CASSLGGYLQTDTQYF.